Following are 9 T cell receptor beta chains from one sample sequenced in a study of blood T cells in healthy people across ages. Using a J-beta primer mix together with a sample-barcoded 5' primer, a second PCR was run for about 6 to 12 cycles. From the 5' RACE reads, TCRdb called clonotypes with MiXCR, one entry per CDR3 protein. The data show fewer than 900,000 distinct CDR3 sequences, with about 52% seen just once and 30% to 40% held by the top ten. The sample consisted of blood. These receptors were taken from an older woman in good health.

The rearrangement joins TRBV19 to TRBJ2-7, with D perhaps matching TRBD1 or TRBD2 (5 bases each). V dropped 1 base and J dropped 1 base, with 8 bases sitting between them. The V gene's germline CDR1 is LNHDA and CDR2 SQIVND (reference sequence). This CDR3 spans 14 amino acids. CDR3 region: CASSIGGRSYEQYF. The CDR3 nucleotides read TGTGCCAGTAGTATAGGGGGGAGATCCTACGAGCAGTACTTC. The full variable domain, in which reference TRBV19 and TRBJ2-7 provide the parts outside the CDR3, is DGGITQSPKYLFRKEGQNVTLSCEQNLNHDAMYWYRQDPGQGLRLIYYSQIVNDFQKGDIAEGYSVSREKKESFPLTVTSAQKNPTAFYLCASSIGGRSYEQYFGPGTRLTVT.

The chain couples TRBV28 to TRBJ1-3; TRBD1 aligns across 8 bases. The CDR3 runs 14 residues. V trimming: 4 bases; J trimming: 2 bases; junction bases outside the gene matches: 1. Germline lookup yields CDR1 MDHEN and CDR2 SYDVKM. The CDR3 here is CASSSTGAGNTIYF. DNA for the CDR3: TGTGCCAGCAGTTCGACAGGGGCTGGAAACACCATATATTTT.

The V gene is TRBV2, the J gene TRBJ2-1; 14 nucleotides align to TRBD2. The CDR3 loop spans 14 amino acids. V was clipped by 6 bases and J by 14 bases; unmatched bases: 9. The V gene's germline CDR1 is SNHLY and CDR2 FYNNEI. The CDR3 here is CASRGLAGVALEFF. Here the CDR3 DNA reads TGTGCCAGCAGGGGACTAGCGGGAGTCGCCCTAGAGTTCTTC.

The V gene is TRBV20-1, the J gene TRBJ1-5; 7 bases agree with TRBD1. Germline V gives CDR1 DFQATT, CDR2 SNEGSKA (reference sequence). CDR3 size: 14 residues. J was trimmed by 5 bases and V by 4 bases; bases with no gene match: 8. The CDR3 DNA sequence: TGCAGTGCTACTAGTAGGACAGGCCATCAGCCCCAGCATTTT. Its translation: CSATSRTGHQPQHF.

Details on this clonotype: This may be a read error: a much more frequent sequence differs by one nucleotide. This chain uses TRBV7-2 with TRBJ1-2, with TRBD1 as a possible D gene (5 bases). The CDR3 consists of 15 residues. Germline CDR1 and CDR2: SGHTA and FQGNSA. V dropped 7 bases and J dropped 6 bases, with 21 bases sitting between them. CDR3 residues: CASNSPQGRGDGYTF. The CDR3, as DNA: TGTGCCAGCAACTCCCCCCAGGGCCGGGGGGATGGCTACACCTTC.

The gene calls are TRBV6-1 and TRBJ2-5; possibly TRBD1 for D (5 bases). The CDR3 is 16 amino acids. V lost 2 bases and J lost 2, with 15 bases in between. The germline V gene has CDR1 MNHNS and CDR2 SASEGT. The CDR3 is CASSELQDAEQETQYF. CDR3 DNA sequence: TGTGCCAGCAGTGAACTACAGGATGCAGAACAAGAGACCCAGTACTTC.

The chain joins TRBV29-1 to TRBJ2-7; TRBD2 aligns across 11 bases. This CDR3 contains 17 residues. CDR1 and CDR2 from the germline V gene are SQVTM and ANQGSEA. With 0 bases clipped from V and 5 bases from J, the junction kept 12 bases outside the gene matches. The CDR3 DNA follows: TGCAGCGTTGAAGATCGTAGTAGCGGGAGGGCGGCCGACGAGCAGTACTTC. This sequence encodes CSVEDRSSGRAADEQYF.

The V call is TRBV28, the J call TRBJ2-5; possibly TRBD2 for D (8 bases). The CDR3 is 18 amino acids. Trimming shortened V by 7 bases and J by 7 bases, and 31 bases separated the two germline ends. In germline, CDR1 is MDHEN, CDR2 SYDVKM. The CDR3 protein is CASTPRGSSGTTRGTQYF. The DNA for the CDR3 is TGTGCCAGCACCCCCAGGGGGAGTAGCGGGACGACAAGAGGGACCCAGTACTTC.

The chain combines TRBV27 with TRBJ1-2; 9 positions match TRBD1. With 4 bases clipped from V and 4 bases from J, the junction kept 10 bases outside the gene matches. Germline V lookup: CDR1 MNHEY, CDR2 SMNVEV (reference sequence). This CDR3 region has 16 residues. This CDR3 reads CASSSRTGAWSYGYTF. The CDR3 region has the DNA TGTGCCAGCAGTTCTCGGACAGGGGCTTGGAGCTATGGCTACACCTTC.